This T cell receptor (beta chain) was obtained from a study of T cells in Graves' hyperthyroidism and ophthalmopathy. Whole-study context: Before treatment of any kind, peripheral blood was taken at initial diagnosis.

The CDR3 contains 14 residues. Germline assignment: CDR1 MGHDK and CDR2 SYGVNS. The V segment lost 4 bases and the J segment 2 bases; nucleotides outside the gene matches: 5. Study findings and constraints: Ophthalmopathy and stable hyperthyroidism were separated by a 13 V-J model.

The definition of stable Graves' hyperthyroidism was no ophthalmopathy progression within 18 months. This clonotype was picked up many times. Its specificity is not known. Amplification targeted TCR beta CDR3 regions from RNA transcripts. HTBI primers were the set used in a first-round RT-PCR of the TCR CDR3. TCRdb reprocessed the multiplex PCR reads via MiXCR and lists one record per CDR3 protein. The sample lists about 500,000 distinct CDR3 sequences, around an eighth occurring once. This clonotype originated in a woman under 30 with Graves' hyperthyroidism. The chain carries TRBV25-1 and TRBJ2-7; 7 bases match TRBD1. Sequenced sample: blood. The CDR3 nucleotides read TGTGCCAGCAGTGTAATTCAGGGGGCCTACGAGCAGTACTTC. It specifies CASSVIQGAYEQYF.